The rows below give T cell receptor beta chains drawn from one sample of a study of blood T cell repertoires in COVID-19. Assay: immunoSEQ multiplex PCR; the TCRdb copy retains only in-frame clones and omits some. The sample lists about 330,000 clones; around nine tenths were seen once. The sample comprised peripheral blood. The origin of the receptors is a woman in her 50s with active or convalescent COVID-19. CDR3s include the opening cysteine and the closing phenylalanine or tryptophan. D genes are given only for firm matches. Only some rows state a clone size, as once, few, many or a class for expanded clones.

>TRBD2|TRBV3-1/TRBV3-2|TRBJ2-1|few
CASSQGLAAINEQFF
TGTGCCAGCAGCCAAGGACTAGCCGCTATCAATGAGCAGTTCTTC
>NA|TRBV7-6|TRBJ2-1|NA
CASSFNRHEANNEQFF
TGTGCCAGCAGCTTTAACCGCCACGAGGCCAACAATGAGCAGTTCTTC
>NA|TRBV12-2|TRBJ2-2|NA
CASRRGEVGELFF
TGTGCAAGTCGACGCGGGGAGGTCGGGGAGCTGTTTTTT
>TRBD1|TRBV9|TRBJ2-7|NA
CASSVGSGQGAGEQYF
TGTGCCAGCAGCGTAGGATCGGGACAGGGGGCTGGGGAGCAGTACTTC
>TRBD2|TRBV9|TRBJ2-5|NA
CASSAGLGNMVETQYF
TGTGCCAGCAGCGCCGGACTAGGAAATATGGTGGAGACCCAGTACTTC
>TRBD2|TRBV7-9|TRBJ2-3|NA
CASSLNYHLAGAEADTQYF
TGTGCCAGCAGCTTAAATTACCACCTAGCGGGGGCGGAGGCAGATACGCAGTATTTT
>NA|TRBV15|TRBJ1-1|NA
CATSREAYDTEAFF
TGTGCCACCAGCAGAGAAGCGTATGACACTGAAGCTTTCTTT
>NA|TRBV9|TRBJ1-2|NA
CASSVGSLSFTGYGYTF
TGTGCCAGCAGCGTAGGGTCCCTTTCCTTTACAGGGTATGGCTACACCTTC
>NA|TRBV11-3|TRBJ1-2|NA
CASSHSSGSRNYGYTF
TGTGCCAGCAGCCACTCGAGCGGCTCCCGAAACTATGGCTACACCTTC
>NA|TRBV5-4|TRBJ2-3|NA
CASSLKGADTQYF
TGTGCCAGCAGCTTAAAGGGGGCAGATACGCAGTATTTT
>NA|TRBV6-5|TRBJ1-2|NA
CATKDRSFYGYTF
TGTGCCACCAAGGACAGATCTTTCTATGGCTACACCTTC
>NA|TRBV11-3|TRBJ1-1|NA
CASSLTGGEAFF
TGTGCCAGCAGCTTAACAGGCGGTGAAGCTTTCTTT
>NA|TRBV30|TRBJ1-1|NA
CASGGMNTEAFF
TGTGCCTCCGGGGGGATGAACACTGAAGCTTTCTTT
>NA|TRBV6-6|TRBJ1-3|NA
CASSYWAAGNTIYF
TGTGCCAGCAGTTACTGGGCCGCTGGAAACACCATATATTTT
>TRBD1|TRBV5-4|TRBJ2-2|NA
CASSWDRDGNTGELFF
TGTGCCAGCAGCTGGGACAGGGACGGAAACACCGGGGAGCTGTTTTTT
>TRBD2|TRBV7-3|TRBJ2-3|NA
CASSLTASGKPTDTQYF
TGTGCCAGCAGCTTAACGGCCAGCGGGAAACCCACAGATACGCAGTATTTT
>TRBD2|TRBV2|TRBJ2-7|NA
CASRRGGLHEQYF
TGTGCCAGCAGGCGCGGGGGGCTCCACGAGCAGTACTTC
>NA|TRBV30|TRBJ1-5|once
CAWSVSGDQPQHF
TGTGCCTGGAGTGTCTCGGGGGATCAGCCCCAGCATTTT
>NA|TRBV7-2|TRBJ2-5|NA
CASSKRDSQETQYF
TGTGCCAGCAGCAAACGGGACTCCCAAGAGACCCAGTACTTC
>NA|TRBV18|TRBJ2-7|NA
CASSKGEAYEQYF
TGTGCCAGCTCCAAGGGGGAAGCTTACGAGCAGTACTTC
>TRBD2|TRBV19|TRBJ2-1|NA
CASRLTGTSTNEQFF
TGTGCCAGCCGCCTTACCGGGACTAGCACAAATGAGCAGTTCTTC
>TRBD1|TRBV19|TRBJ1-2|NA
CASSIREWTGIHGYTF
TGTGCCAGTAGTATTAGGGAGTGGACAGGGATCCATGGCTACACCTTC
>TRBD1|TRBV7-9|TRBJ1-1|NA
CASSAPGQGATEAFF
TGTGCCAGCAGCGCCCCGGGACAGGGGGCCACTGAAGCTTTCTTT
>NA|TRBV3-1/TRBV3-2|TRBJ2-3|NA
CASSPRGRSTDTQYF
TGTGCCAGCAGCCCCAGGGGGAGGAGCACAGATACGCAGTATTTT
>TRBD2|TRBV5-6|TRBJ2-7|NA
CASSSSGTSGAPWGEQYF
TGTGCCAGCAGCTCCTCCGGGACTAGCGGGGCACCGTGGGGCGAGCAGTACTTC
>NA|TRBV30|TRBJ2-7|NA
CAWSGGGTARSEQYF
TGTGCCTGGAGTGGGGGAGGAACGGCCCGGTCCGAGCAGTACTTC
>NA|TRBV30|TRBJ1-6|NA
CAWNGVSEGNSPLHF
TGTGCCTGGAATGGCGTGTCGGAGGGAAATTCACCCCTCCACTTT
>NA|TRBV7-3|TRBJ1-1|once
CASSLSGSTEAFF
TGTGCCAGCAGCTTAAGCGGCAGCACTGAAGCTTTCTTT
>NA|TRBV5-1|TRBJ1-1|NA
CASAREGNTEAFF
TGCGCCAGCGCTAGAGAGGGGAACACTGAAGCTTTCTTT
>TRBD2|TRBV7-9|TRBJ2-1|NA
CASSLGGGPPEQFF
TGTGCCAGCAGCTTAGGCGGGGGGCCGCCTGAGCAGTTCTTC
>TRBD2|TRBV6-6|TRBJ2-7|NA
CASTNGGSGNEQYF
TGTGCCAGCACCAACGGGGGGAGTGGAAACGAGCAGTACTTC
>TRBD2|TRBV4-1|TRBJ2-5|NA
CASSQTGTSGRWETQYF
TGCGCCAGCAGCCAGACCGGGACTAGCGGCCGGTGGGAGACCCAGTACTTC
>NA|TRBV12-5|TRBJ1-4|NA
CASAQGRRADRLFF
TGTGCTAGTGCCCAGGGGCGACGGGCTGATCGACTGTTTTTT
>NA|TRBV2|TRBJ2-3|NA
CASSEEGGVRTDTQYF
TGTGCCAGCAGTGAGGAAGGGGGAGTCCGCACAGATACGCAGTATTTT
>NA|TRBV6-5|TRBJ1-2|NA
CASRVANNYGYTF
TGTGCCAGCCGGGTCGCAAACAACTATGGCTACACCTTC
>TRBD2|TRBV6-2/TRBV6-3|TRBJ2-3|NA
CASSWTSGGTDTQYF
TGTGCCAGCAGTTGGACTAGCGGGGGCACAGATACGCAGTATTTT
>TRBD1|TRBV7-3|TRBJ2-3|NA
CASSRDRGTDTQYF
TGTGCCAGCAGCCGCGACAGGGGCACAGATACGCAGTATTTT
>NA|TRBV14|TRBJ1-1|NA
CASSKTRGNTEAFF
TGTGCCAGCAGCAAAACCCGGGGGAACACTGAAGCTTTCTTT
>NA|TRBV6-7|TRBJ1-1|NA
CASSCGRDTEAFF
TGTGCCAGCAGTTGCGGGAGGGACACTGAAGCTTTCTTT
>TRBD1|TRBV5-6|TRBJ1-5|NA
CASSLEGQHINQPQHF
TGTGCCAGCAGCTTGGAGGGACAGCACATCAATCAGCCCCAGCATTTT
>TRBD2|TRBV7-6|TRBJ2-7|NA
CASSLASGREYEQYF
TGTGCCAGCAGCTTAGCGAGCGGGAGGGAGTACGAGCAGTACTTC
>NA|TRBV7-3|TRBJ1-1|NA
CASSPQGLNTEAFF
TGTGCCAGCAGCCCGCAGGGATTGAACACTGAAGCTTTCTTT
>NA|TRBV18|TRBJ2-7|NA
CASSPFSSSSYEQYF
TGTGCCAGCTCACCATTTAGCAGCAGCTCCTACGAGCAGTACTTC
>NA|TRBV28|TRBJ1-4|few
CASRTPTNEKLFF
TGTGCCAGCCGTACACCAACTAATGAAAAACTGTTTTTT
>TRBD1|TRBV4-2|TRBJ1-2|NA
CASSVGDRVGNYGYTF
TGTGCCAGCAGCGTAGGGGACAGGGTAGGGAACTATGGCTACACCTTC
>NA|TRBV2|TRBJ2-3|NA
CASSGSPEADTQYF
TGTGCCAGCAGTGGTAGCCCTGAAGCAGATACGCAGTATTTT
>TRBD1|TRBV29-1|TRBJ2-7|NA
CSVRTGLSYEQYF
TGCAGCGTTAGGACAGGCCTTTCCTACGAGCAGTACTTC
>NA|TRBV5-4|TRBJ2-2|NA
CASSFSRERTGELFF
TGTGCCAGCAGCTTTTCCCGTGAGAGAACCGGGGAGCTGTTTTTT
>NA|TRBV10-3|TRBJ1-4|NA
CATADSQALLTNEKLFF
TGTGCCACCGCGGACAGCCAAGCCCTATTAACTAATGAAAAACTGTTTTTT
>NA|TRBV30|TRBJ2-7|NA
CAWSVLDFSSSYEQYF
TGTGCCTGGAGTGTACTAGACTTTTCAAGCTCCTACGAGCAGTACTTC
>TRBD1|TRBV18|TRBJ2-7|once
CASSTGQSYEQYF
TGTGCCAGCTCAACGGGACAGAGTTACGAGCAGTACTTC
>NA|TRBV6-6|TRBJ2-7|NA
CASSFQTGSMVSQYF
TGTGCCAGCAGTTTTCAGACAGGTAGCATGGTCTCGCAGTACTTC
>TRBD2|TRBV27|TRBJ2-7|few
CASSASSGSFHEQYF
TGTGCCAGCAGCGCCTCTAGCGGGAGTTTCCACGAGCAGTACTTC